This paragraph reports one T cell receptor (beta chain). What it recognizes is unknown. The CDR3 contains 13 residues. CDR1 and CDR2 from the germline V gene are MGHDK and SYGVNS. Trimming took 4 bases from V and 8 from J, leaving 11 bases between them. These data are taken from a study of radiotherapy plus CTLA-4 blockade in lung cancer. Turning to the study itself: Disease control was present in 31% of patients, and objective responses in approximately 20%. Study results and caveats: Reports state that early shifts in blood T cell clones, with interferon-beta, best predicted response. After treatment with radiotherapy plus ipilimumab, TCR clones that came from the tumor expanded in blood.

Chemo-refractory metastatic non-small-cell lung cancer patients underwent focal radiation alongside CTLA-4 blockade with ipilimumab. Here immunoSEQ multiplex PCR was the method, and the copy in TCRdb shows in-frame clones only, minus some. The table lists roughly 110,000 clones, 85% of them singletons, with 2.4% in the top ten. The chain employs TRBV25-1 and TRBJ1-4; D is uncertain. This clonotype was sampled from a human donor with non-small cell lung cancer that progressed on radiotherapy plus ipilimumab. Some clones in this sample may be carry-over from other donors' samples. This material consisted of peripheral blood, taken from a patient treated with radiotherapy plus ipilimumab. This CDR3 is CASSGPREEKLFF. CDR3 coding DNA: TGTGCCAGCAGTGGCCCCAGAGAGGAAAAACTGTTTTTT. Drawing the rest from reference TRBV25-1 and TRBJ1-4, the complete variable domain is EADIYQTPRYLVIGTGKKITLECSQTMGHDKMYWYQQDPGMELHLIHYSYGVNSTEKGDLSSESTVSRIRTEHFPLTLESARPSHTSQYLCASSGPREEKLFFGSGTQLSVL.